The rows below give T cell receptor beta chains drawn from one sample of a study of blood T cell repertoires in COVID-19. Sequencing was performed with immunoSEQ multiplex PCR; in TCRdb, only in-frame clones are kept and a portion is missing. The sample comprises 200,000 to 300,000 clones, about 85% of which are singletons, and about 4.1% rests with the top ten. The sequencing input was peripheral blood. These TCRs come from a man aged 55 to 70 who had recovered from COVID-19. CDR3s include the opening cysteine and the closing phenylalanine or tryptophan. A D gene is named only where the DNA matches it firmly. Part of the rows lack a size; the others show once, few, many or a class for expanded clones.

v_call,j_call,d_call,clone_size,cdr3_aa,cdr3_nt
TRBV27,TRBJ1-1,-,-,CASRPDGVGNTEAFF,TGTGCCAGCAGACCTGACGGGGTGGGGAACACTGAAGCTTTCTTT
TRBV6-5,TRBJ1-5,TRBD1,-,CASQGAGDQPQHF,TGTGCCAGCCAGGGGGCGGGAGATCAGCCCCAGCATTTT
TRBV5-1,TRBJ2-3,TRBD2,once,CASSLVAAGATSTDTQYF,TGCGCCAGCAGCTTGGTCGCAGCGGGGGCGACTAGCACAGATACGCAGTATTTT
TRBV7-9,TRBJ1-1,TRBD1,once,CASSSNRGRLMTEAFF,TGTGCCAGCAGCTCAAACAGGGGGAGGTTGATGACTGAAGCTTTCTTT
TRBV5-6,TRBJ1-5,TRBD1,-,CASSWTGGNQPQHF,TGTGCCAGCAGCTGGACAGGGGGTAATCAGCCCCAGCATTTT
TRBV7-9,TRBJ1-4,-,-,CASSLAGGGKEKLFF,TGTGCCAGCAGCTTAGCCGGTGGGGGCAAGGAAAAACTGTTTTTT
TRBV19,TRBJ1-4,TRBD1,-,CASSKQTGTTNEKLFF,TGTGCCAGTAGTAAGCAGACAGGGACCACTAATGAAAAACTGTTTTTT
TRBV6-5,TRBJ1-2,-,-,CASSTAPGVGYTF,TGTGCCAGCAGTACGGCCCCAGGGGTTGGCTACACCTTC
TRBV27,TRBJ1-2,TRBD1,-,CASSPTGGAPGYTF,TGTGCCAGCAGTCCGACAGGGGGCGCGCCTGGCTACACCTTC
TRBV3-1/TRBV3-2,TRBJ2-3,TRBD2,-,CASSSRGGRVTDTQYF,TGTGCCAGCAGCTCCCGGGGGGGGAGGGTCACAGATACGCAGTATTTT
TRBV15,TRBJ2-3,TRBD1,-,CATTMRQGHTDTQYF,TGTGCCACCACCATGAGACAGGGACACACAGATACGCAGTATTTT
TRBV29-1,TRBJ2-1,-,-,CSVGARGDGEQFF,TGCAGCGTTGGGGCTAGGGGTGATGGGGAGCAGTTCTTC
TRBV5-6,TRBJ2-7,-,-,CASSLGPSLEFPQYF,TGTGCCAGCAGCTTGGGGCCTTCGTTGGAGTTCCCTCAGTACTTC
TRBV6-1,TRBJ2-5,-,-,CASSELGGQETQYF,TGTGCCAGCAGTGAATTGGGGGGCCAAGAGACCCAGTACTTC
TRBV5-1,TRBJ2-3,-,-,CASSATASSTDTQYF,TGCGCCAGCAGCGCGACTGCATCTAGCACAGATACGCAGTATTTT
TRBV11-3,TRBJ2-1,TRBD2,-,CASSLVVAGGPFFPEQFF,TGTGCCAGCAGCTTAGTGGTAGCGGGGGGCCCATTCTTTCCTGAGCAGTTCTTC
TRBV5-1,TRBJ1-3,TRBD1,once,CASSPWTGGASGNTIYF,TGCGCCAGCAGCCCCTGGACAGGGGGCGCCTCTGGAAACACCATATATTTT